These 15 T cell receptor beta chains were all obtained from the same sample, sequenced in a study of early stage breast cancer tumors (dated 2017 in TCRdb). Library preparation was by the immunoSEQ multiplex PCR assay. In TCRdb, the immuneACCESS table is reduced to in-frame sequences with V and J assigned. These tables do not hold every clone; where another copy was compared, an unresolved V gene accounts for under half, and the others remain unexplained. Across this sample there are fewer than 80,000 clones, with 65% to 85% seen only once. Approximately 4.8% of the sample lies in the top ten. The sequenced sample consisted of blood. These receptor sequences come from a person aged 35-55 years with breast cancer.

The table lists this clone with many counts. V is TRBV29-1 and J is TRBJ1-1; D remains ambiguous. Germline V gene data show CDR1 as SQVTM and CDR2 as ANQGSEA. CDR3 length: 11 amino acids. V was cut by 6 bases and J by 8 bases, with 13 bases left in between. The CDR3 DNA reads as TGCAGCGTACGCGGGCAAGTAGAAGCTTTCTTT. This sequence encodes CSVRGQVEAFF. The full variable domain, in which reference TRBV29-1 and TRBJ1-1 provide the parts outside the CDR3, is SAVISQKPSRDICQRGTSLTIQCQVDSQVTMMFWYRQQPGQSLTLIATANQGSEATYESGFVIDKFPISRPNLTFSTLTVSNMSPEDSSIYLCSVRGQVEAFFGQGTRLTVV.

CDR3 region: CASSLGLAGVPYEQYF. In nucleotides, the CDR3 is TGTGCCAGCAGCTTGGGACTAGCGGGAGTTCCCTACGAGCAGTACTTC. This sequence joins TRBV11-2 and TRBJ2-7; 14 bases agree with TRBD2. CDR3 length: 16 residues. Germline V CDR1 and CDR2: SGHAT, FQNNGV. V gave up 3 bases and J gave up 2 bases; unmatched junction bases: 3.

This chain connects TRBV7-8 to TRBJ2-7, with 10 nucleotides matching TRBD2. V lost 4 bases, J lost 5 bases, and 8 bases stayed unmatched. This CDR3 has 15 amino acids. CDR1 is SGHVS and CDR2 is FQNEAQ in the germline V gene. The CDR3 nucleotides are TGTGCCAGCAGCTCCCCGGGACTAGCGTTGGACGAGCAGTACTTC. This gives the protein CASSSPGLALDEQYF.

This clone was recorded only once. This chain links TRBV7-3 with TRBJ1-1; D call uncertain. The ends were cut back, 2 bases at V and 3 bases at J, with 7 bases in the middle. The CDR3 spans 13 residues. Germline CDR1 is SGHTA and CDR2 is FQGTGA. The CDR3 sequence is CASSLRGDTEAFF. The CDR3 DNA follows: TGTGCCAGCAGCTTACGCGGAGACACTGAAGCTTTCTTT. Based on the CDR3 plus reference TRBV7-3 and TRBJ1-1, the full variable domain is GAGVSQTPSNKVTEKGKYVELRCDPISGHTALYWYRQSLGQGPEFLIYFQGTGAADDSGLPNDRFFAVRPEGSVSTLKIQRTERGDSAVYLCASSLRGDTEAFFGQGTRLTVV.

CDR3 amino acids: CASSLYSPDLYGYTF. In DNA form, the CDR3 reads TGTGCCAGCAGTTTATATTCCCCAGACCTCTATGGCTACACCTTC. The chain uses TRBV27 and TRBJ1-2; D not certain. Germline V CDR1 and CDR2: MNHEY, SMNVEV (reference sequence). Between the trimmed V and J ends, which lost 1 base and 4 bases, there was a span of 13 bases. The CDR3 spans 15 residues.

For the CDR3, the DNA is TGTGCCTTCTCGGGCTATGCAACTAATGAAAAACTGTTTTTT. Translating gives CAFSGYATNEKLFF. The chain uses TRBV5-6 and TRBJ1-4; the D is unclear. From germline, CDR1 is SGHDT and CDR2 YYEEEE. The germline V and J ends were trimmed by 10 bases and 0 bases, with 13 bases remaining between them. The CDR3 totals 14 residues. The whole variable domain, filled in from reference TRBV5-6 and TRBJ1-4, reads DAGVTQSPTHLIKTRGQQVTLRCSPKSGHDTVSWYQQALGQGPQFIFQYYEEEERQRGNFPDRFSGHQFPNYSSELNVNALLLGDSALYLCAFSGYATNEKLFFGSGTQLSVL.

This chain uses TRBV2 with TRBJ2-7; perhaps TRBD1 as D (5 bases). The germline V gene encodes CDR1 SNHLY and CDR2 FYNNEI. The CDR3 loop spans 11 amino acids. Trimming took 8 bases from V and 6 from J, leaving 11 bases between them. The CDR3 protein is CASEKGPEQYF. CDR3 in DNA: TGTGCCAGCGAGAAGGGGCCCGAGCAGTACTTC.

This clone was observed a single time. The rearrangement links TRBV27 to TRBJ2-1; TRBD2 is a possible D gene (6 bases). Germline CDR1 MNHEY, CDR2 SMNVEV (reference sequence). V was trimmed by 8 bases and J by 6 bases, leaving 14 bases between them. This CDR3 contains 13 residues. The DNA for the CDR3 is TGTGCCAGCGGCCCTCCGGGACTCAATGAGCAGTTCTTC. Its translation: CASGPPGLNEQFF.

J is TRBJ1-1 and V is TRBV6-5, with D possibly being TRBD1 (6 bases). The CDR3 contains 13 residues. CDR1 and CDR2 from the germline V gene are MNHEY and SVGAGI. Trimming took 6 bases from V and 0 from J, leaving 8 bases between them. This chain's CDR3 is CASSYRVNTEAFF. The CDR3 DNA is TGTGCCAGCAGCTACAGGGTGAACACTGAAGCTTTCTTT.

CDR3 coding DNA: TGTGCCAGCAGTGACTCTGGGGGGGACCCCACAGATACGCAGTATTTT. Encoded protein: CASSDSGGDPTDTQYF. The chain carries TRBV6-4 and TRBJ2-3, with 7 bases fitting TRBD2. Germline CDR1 is MRHNA and CDR2 is SNTAGT. V lost 0 bases to trimming and J lost 2 bases; unmatched junction nucleotides: 5. This CDR3 is 16 amino acids long.

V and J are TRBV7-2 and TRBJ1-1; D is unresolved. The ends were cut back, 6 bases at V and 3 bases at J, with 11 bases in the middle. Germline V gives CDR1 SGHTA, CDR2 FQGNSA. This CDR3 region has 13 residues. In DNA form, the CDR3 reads TGTGCCAGCAGTAGACGCGCGGACACTGAAGCTTTCTTT. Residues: CASSRRADTEAFF.

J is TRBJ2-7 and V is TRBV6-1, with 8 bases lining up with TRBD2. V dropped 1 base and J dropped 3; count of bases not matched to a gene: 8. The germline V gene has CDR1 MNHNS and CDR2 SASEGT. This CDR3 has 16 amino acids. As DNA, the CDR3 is TGTGCCAGCAGTGAAGTTTCCGGGACTAGAGTCTACGAGCAGTACTTC. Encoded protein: CASSEVSGTRVYEQYF.

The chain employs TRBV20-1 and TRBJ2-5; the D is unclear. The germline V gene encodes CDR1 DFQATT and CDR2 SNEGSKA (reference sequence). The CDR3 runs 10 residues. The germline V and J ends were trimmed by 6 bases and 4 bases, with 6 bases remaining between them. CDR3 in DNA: TGCAGTGCCCTGTTAGAGACCCAGTACTTC. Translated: CSALLETQYF.

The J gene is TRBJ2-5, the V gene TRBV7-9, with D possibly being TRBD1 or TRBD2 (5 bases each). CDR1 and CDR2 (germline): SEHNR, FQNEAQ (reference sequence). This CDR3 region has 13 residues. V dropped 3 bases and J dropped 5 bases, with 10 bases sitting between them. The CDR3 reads CASSLQGEETQYF. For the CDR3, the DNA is TGTGCCAGCAGCTTGCAAGGGGAGGAGACCCAGTACTTC.

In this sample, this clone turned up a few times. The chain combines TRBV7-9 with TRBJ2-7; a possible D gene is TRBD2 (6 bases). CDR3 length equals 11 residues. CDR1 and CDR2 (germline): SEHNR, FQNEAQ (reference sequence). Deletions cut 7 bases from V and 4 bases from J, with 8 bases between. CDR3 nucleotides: TGTGCCAGCATGGAGGGATACGAGCAGTACTTC. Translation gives CASMEGYEQYF.